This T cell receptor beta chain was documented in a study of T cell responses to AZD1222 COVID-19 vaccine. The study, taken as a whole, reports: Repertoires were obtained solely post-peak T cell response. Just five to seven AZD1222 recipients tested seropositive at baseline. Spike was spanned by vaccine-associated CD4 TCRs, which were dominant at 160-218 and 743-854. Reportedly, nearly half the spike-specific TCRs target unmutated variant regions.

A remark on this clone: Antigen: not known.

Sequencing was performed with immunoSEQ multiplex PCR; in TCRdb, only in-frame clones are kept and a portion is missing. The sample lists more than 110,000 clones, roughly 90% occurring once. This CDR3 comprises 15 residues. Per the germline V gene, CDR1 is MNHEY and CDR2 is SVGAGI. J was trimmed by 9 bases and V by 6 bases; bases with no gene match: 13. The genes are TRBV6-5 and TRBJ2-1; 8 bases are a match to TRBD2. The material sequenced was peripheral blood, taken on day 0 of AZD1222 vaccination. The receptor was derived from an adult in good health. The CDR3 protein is CASRTLTSGRREQFF. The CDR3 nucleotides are TGTGCCAGCAGGACCCTTACTAGCGGCCGCCGTGAGCAGTTCTTC.